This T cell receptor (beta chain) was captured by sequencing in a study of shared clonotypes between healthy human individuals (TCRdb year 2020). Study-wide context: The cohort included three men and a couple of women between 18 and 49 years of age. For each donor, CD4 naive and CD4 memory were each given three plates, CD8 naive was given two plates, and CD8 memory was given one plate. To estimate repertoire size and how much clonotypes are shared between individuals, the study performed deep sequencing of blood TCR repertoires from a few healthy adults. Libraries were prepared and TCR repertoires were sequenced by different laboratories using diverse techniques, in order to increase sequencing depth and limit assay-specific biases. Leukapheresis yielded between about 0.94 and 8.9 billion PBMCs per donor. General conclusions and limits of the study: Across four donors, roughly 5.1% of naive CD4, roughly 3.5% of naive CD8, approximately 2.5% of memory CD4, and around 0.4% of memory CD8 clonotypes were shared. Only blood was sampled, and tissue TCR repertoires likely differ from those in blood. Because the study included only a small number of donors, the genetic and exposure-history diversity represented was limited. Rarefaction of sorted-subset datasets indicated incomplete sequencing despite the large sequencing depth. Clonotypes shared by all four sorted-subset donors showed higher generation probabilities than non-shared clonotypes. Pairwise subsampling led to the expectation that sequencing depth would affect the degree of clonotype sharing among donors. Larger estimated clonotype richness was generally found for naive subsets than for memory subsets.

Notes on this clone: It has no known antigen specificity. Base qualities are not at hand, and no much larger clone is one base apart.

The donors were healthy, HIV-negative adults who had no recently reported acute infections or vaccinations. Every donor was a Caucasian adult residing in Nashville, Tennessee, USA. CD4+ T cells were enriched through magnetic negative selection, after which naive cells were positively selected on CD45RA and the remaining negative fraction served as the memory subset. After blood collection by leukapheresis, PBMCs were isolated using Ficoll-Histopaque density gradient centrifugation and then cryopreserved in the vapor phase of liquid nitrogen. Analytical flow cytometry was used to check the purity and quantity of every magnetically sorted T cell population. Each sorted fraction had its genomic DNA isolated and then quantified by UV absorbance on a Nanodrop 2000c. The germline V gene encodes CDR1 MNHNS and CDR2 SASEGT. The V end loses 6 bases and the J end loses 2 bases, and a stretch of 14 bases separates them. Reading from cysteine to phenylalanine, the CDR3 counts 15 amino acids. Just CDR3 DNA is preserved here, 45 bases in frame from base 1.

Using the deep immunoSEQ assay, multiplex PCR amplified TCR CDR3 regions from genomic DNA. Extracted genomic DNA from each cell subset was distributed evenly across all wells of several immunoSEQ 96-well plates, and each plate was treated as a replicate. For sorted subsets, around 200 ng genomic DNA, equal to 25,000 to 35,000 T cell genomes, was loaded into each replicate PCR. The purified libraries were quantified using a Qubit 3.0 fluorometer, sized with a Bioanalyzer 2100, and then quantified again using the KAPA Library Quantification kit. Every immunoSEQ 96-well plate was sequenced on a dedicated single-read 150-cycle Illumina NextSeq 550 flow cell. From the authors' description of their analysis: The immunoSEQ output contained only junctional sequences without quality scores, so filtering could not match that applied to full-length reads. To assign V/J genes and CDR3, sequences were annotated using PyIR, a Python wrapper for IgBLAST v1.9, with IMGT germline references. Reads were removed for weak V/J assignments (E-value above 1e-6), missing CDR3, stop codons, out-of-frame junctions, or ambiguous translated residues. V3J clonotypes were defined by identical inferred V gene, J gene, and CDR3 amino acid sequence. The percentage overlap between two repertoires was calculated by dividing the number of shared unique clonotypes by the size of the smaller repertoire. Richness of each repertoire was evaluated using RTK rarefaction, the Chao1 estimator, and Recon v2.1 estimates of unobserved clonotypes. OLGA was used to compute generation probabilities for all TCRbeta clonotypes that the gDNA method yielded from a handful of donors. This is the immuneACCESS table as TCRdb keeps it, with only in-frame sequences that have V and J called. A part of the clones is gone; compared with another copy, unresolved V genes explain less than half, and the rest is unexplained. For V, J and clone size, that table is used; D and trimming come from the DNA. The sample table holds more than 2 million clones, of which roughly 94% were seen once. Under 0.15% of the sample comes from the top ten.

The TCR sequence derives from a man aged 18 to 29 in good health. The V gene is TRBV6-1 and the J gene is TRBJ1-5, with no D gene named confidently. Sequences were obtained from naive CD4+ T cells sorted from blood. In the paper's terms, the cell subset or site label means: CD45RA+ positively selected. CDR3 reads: CASSLDGGRNQPQHF. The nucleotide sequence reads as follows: TGTGCCAGCAGCCTGGACGGCGGACGCAATCAGCCCCAGCATTTT.